One sample yielded the 16 T cell receptor beta chains listed below, sequenced in a study of CD4 T cells in lung cancer. Produced via immunoSEQ multiplex PCR; TCRdb's table is partial and in-frame only. The sample shows about 10,000 clones, over 50% of them seen only once. At least 3 cm from the malignant lesion, non-adjacent lung tissue was taken from the same resection. Sequencing was carried out using normal lung tissue taken away from the tumor. All receptors come from a man in his fifties or sixties with non-small cell lung cancer.

Written as DNA, the CDR3 is TGTGCCAGCAGTTCCTCCGGGACAGGGGATGAAAAACTGTTTTTT. Translating it yields CASSSSGTGDEKLFF. The chain employs TRBV28 and TRBJ1-4, with 10 bases that match TRBD1. V was clipped by 4 bases and J by 6 bases; unmatched bases: 5. The germline gives CDR1 MDHEN, CDR2 SYDVKM. The CDR3 consists of 15 residues.

This clone was counted between two and nine times. Additional DNA sequences in this sample encode the identical CDR3. The rearrangement links TRBV10-2 to TRBJ2-3; 8 bases match TRBD2. Per the germline V gene, CDR1 is WSHSY and CDR2 is SAAADI. Unmatched junction bases numbered 7, after V lost 4 bases and J lost 4 bases. This CDR3 comprises 15 residues. CDR3 sequence: CASSGPGGPADTQYF. DNA for the CDR3: TGCGCCAGCAGTGGGCCGGGAGGGCCAGCAGATACGCAGTATTTT.

The chain has TRBV9 and TRBJ2-4; 7 nucleotides agree with TRBD1. The germline gives CDR1 SGDLS, CDR2 YYNGEE. The CDR3 covers 14 residues. Trimming removed 3 bases from V and 2 bases from J; junction bases left unmatched: 2. CDR3 in DNA: TGTGCCAGCAGCGCCAGGGGGTCCAAAAACATTCAGTACTTC. Amino acid sequence: CASSARGSKNIQYF.

V is TRBV7-8 and J is TRBJ2-1; D perhaps matches TRBD2 (6 bases). Germline CDR1 SGHVS, CDR2 FQNEAQ. With 3 bases removed from V and 8 bases from J, the gap between germline ends came to 17 bases. The CDR3 covers 15 residues. This chain's CDR3 is CASSFERLDGDEQFF. The CDR3 coding sequence is TGTGCCAGCAGCTTCGAAAGACTAGACGGCGATGAGCAGTTCTTC.

On this clone itself: Germline is not matched at one junction end, which may reflect a read error. The genes are TRBV14 and TRBJ2-1; D is perhaps TRBD2 (7 bases). The CDR3 is 13 residues long. Germline CDR1 SGHDN, CDR2 FVKESK. CDR3 amino acids: CASSQDGGAGAIF. The CDR3 region has the DNA TGTGCCAGCAGCCAAGATGGCGGGGCGGGGGCTATCTTC.

V and J are TRBV7-3 and TRBJ2-2; tentatively, D is TRBD1 (6 bases). V shed 4 bases and J shed 5 bases, with 8 bases lying between them. This CDR3 is 13 amino acids long. Germline CDR1 and CDR2: SGHTA and FQGTGA. CDR3 loop: CASSSGQTGELFF. CDR3 DNA sequence: TGTGCCAGCAGCTCTGGACAGACCGGGGAGCTGTTTTTT.

This clone was observed once. V gene TRBV7-2 combines with J gene TRBJ2-3, with a weak D call TRBD2 (6 bases). Trimming left V 5 bases short and J 4 bases short, with 13 bases between. Germline V gene sequence: CDR1 SGHTA, CDR2 FQGNSA. The CDR3 totals 14 residues. Here the CDR3 reads CASSRWPGADTQYF. The CDR3 DNA is TGTGCCAGCAGCAGATGGCCGGGGGCAGATACGCAGTATTTT.

The V and J genes are TRBV6-1 and TRBJ1-2; tentative D call: TRBD1 (6 bases). CDR3 size: 14 residues. Trimming shortened V by 3 bases and J by 2 bases, and 10 bases separated the two germline ends. Germline CDR1 and CDR2: MNHNS and SASEGT. CDR3 amino acids: CASSEGHLNYGYTF. The CDR3 region has the DNA TGTGCCAGCAGTGAGGGACATCTGAACTATGGCTACACCTTC.

The chain recombines TRBV2 with TRBJ1-1; tentatively, D is TRBD1 (6 bases). Germline CDR1 and CDR2: SNHLY and FYNNEI. V was pared by 7 bases and J by 0 bases, with 24 bases between. The CDR3 length is 18 residues. CDR3 amino acids: CASMTDSTLRSMNTEAFF. The CDR3 nucleotides read TGTGCCAGCATGACGGACAGTACCCTCCGGAGCATGAACACTGAAGCTTTCTTT.

The chain recombines TRBV11-2 with TRBJ1-1, with a weak D call TRBD1 (5 bases). The germline CDR1 and CDR2 sequences are SGHAT and FQNNGV. With 3 bases removed from V and 0 bases from J, the gap between germline ends came to 11 bases. The CDR3 has 15 amino acids. The chain's CDR3 is CASSLLKGLNTEAFF. For the CDR3, the DNA is TGTGCCAGCAGCTTGCTTAAGGGGTTGAACACTGAAGCTTTCTTT.

The chain employs TRBV7-2 and TRBJ2-3; tentatively, D is TRBD1 (5 bases). The CDR3 runs to 15 residues. The germline V and J ends were trimmed by 6 bases and 3 bases, with 16 bases remaining between them. From germline, CDR1 is SGHTA and CDR2 FQGNSA. For the CDR3, the DNA is TGTGCCAGCAGTTTTCATCCCGCAGGGACAGATACGCAGTATTTT. Translated, it gives CASSFHPAGTDTQYF. The full variable domain, its missing parts supplied by reference TRBV7-2 and TRBJ2-3, is GAGVSQSPSNKVTEKGKDVELRCDPISGHTALYWYRQSLGQGLEFLIYFQGNSAPDKSGLPSDRFSAERTGGSVSTLTIQRTQQEDSAVYLCASSFHPAGTDTQYFGPGTRLTVL.

The chain has TRBV6-4 and TRBJ2-2, with TRBD1 identical over 9 bases. The CDR3 is 14 amino acids. Germline V gives CDR1 MRHNA, CDR2 SNTAGT. The ends lost 4 bases at V and 3 bases at J; junction bases unmatched: 0. The CDR3 bases are TGTGCCAGCAGTGGGGACAGGGACACCGGGGAGCTGTTTTTT. This translates into CASSGDRDTGELFF.

The chain has TRBV10-2 and TRBJ2-7, with 9 bases matching TRBD2. V dropped 10 bases and J dropped 3; count of bases not matched to a gene: 10. Germline V lookup: CDR1 WSHSY, CDR2 SAAADI. This CDR3 has 14 amino acids. The DNA of the CDR3 is TGCGCCACCCCGGGGCTAGCGGGGTTCTACGAGCAGTACGTC. It specifies CATPGLAGFYEQYV.

This sequence joins TRBV4-1 and TRBJ2-3, with TRBD2 matching over 16 bases. This CDR3 spans 20 amino acids. Germline V CDR1 and CDR2: MGHRA, YSYEKL. Losses at the gene ends were 5 bases for V and 0 bases for J; bases not matched to a gene: 11. The chain's CDR3 is CASSGSLGLAGGASTDTQYF. DNA of the CDR3: TGCGCCAGCAGCGGAAGTCTGGGACTAGCGGGAGGGGCCAGCACAGATACGCAGTATTTT.

The chain combines TRBV19 with TRBJ2-7, with TRBD1 matching 8 bases. V trimming: 6 bases; J trimming: 1 base; junction bases outside the gene matches: 8. The germline CDR1 and CDR2 sequences are LNHDA and SQIVND (reference sequence). This CDR3 has 15 residues. CDR3 coding DNA: TGTGCCAGTAGCGATACCGGGACAGGATCCTACGAGCAGTACTTC. Translating gives CASSDTGTGSYEQYF.

In this sample, this clone turned up once. The rearrangement joins TRBV6-1 to TRBJ1-1, with D perhaps TRBD1 (6 bases). V lost 7 bases and J lost 4, with 19 bases in between. In germline, CDR1 is MNHNS, CDR2 SASEGT. The CDR3 is 15 residues long. Written as DNA, the CDR3 is TGTGCCAGCACAGGACAGCTCCTCCAAGGCACTGAAGCTTTCTTT. Its protein product is CASTGQLLQGTEAFF.